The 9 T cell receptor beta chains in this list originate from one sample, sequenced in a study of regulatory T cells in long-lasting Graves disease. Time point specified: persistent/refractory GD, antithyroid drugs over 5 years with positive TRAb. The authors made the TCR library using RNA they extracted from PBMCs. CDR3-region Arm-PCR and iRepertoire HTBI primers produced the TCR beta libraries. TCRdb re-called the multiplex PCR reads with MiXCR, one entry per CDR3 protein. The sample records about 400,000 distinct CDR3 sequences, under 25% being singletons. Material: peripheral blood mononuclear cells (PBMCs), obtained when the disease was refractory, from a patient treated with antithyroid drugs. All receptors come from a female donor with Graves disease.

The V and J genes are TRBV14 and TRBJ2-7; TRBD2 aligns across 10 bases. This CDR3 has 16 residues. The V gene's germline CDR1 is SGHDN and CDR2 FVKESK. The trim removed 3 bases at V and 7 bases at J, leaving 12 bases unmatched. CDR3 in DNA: TGTGCCAGCAGCCATGAACCAACTAGCGGGATTGGGGAGCAGTACTTC. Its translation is CASSHEPTSGIGEQYF.

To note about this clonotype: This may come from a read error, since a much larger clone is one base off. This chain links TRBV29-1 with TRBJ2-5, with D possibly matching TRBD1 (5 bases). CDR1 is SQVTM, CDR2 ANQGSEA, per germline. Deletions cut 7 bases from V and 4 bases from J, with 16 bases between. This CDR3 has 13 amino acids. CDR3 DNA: TGCAGCGCTTGTACAGGATATTTAGAGACCCAGTACTTC. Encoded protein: CSACTGYLETQYF.

The CDR3 here is CASSERQGARDEQYF. In DNA, the CDR3 is TGTGCCAGCTCAGAGCGACAGGGGGCTCGCGACGAGCAGTACTTC. The V gene is TRBV18, the J gene TRBJ2-7; 10 bases fit TRBD1. Looked up from germline, CDR1 is KGHSH and CDR2 is LQKENI. This CDR3 is 15 amino acids long. J was trimmed by 5 bases and V by 5 bases; bases with no gene match: 9.

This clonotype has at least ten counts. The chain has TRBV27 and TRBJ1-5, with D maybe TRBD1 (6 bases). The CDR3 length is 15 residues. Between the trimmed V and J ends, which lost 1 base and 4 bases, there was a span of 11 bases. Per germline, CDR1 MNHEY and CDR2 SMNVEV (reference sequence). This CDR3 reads CASSLWGAQNQPQHF. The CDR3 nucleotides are TGTGCCAGCAGTTTATGGGGGGCGCAGAATCAGCCCCAGCATTTT.

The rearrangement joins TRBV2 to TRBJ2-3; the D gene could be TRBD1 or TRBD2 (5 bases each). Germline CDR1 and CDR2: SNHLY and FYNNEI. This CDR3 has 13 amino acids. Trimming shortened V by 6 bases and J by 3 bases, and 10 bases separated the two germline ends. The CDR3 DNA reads TGTGCCAGCAGGTGGGGGAGAACAGATACGCAGTATTTT. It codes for CASRWGRTDTQYF.

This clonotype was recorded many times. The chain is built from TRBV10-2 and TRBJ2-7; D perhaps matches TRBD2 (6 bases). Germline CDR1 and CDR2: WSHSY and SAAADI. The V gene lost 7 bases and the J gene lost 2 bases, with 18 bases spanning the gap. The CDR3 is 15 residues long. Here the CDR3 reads CASKDSSARTYEQYF. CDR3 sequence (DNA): TGCGCCAGCAAGGATTCTAGCGCGAGGACCTACGAGCAGTACTTC.

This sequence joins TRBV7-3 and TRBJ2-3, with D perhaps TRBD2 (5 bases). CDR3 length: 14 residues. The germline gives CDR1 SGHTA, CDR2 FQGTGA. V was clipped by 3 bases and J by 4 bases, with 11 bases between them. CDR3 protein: CASSLGPSSDTQYF. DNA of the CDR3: TGTGCCAGCAGCTTGGGTCCTAGCTCAGATACGCAGTATTTT.

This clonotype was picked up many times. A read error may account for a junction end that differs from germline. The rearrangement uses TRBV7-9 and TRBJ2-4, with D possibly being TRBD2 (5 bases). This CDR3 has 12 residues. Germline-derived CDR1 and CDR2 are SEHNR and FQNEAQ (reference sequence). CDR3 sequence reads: CASSLGQRAASF. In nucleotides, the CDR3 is TGTGCCAGCAGCTTAGGGCAGAGGGCAGCGTCCTTC.

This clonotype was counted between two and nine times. CDR3 DNA sequence: TGCAGTGCCCCCCGGTTGCGGGAGGTTATTGAGACCCAGTACTTC. This translates into CSAPRLREVIETQYF. The genes are TRBV20-1 and TRBJ2-5, with 8 bases identical to TRBD2. Germline V gene lookup returns CDR1 DFQATT and CDR2 SNEGSKA (reference sequence). The ends lost 6 bases at V and 5 bases at J; junction bases unmatched: 14. CDR3 length: 15 residues.